What follows are 15 T cell receptor beta chains derived from one specimen sequenced in a study of shared clonotypes between healthy human individuals. The data were produced by immunoSEQ multiplex PCR, yet TCRdb's version contains in-frame clones alone and is incomplete. This sample has some 2.4 million clones, with approximately 93% found just once. The material sequenced was naive CD4+ T cells from PBMCs. Subset reported: CD45RA+ positively selected. These receptors originate from a young man in good health. Some clones in this sample may be carry-over from other donors' samples.

V gene TRBV28 combines with J gene TRBJ2-5; TRBD2 matches at 7 bases. The CDR3 totals 15 residues. Germline V gene lookup returns CDR1 MDHEN and CDR2 SYDVKM. J was trimmed by 1 base and V by 3 bases; bases with no gene match: 5. The CDR3 coding sequence is TGTGCCAGCAGTTTTCTGTGGGAGGGCCAAGAGACCCAGTACTTC. It specifies CASSFLWEGQETQYF.

This clone occurred once. The rearrangement links TRBV7-3 to TRBJ1-1, with 7 bases aligning to TRBD1. Trimming removed 4 bases from V and 0 bases from J; junction bases left unmatched: 5. CDR3 length: 15 residues. CDR1 is SGHTA and CDR2 is FQGTGA in the germline V gene. The CDR3 protein is CASSWTGRMNTEAFF. The CDR3 DNA follows: TGTGCCAGCAGCTGGACAGGCCGCATGAACACTGAAGCTTTCTTT.

This clone appeared once. The chain combines TRBV7-3 with TRBJ2-1; 12 positions match TRBD2. Trimming cost V 5 bases and J 8 bases; bases outside gene matches: 10. The CDR3 has 16 residues. Germline-derived CDR1 and CDR2 are SGHTA and FQGTGA. CDR3 DNA sequence: TGTGCCAGCAGCAACGGACTAGCGGGAAATACCTATGAGCAGTTCTTC. Translating gives CASSNGLAGNTYEQFF.

The V gene is TRBV9, the J gene TRBJ2-7; D not certain. Germline values: CDR1 SGDLS, CDR2 YYNGEE. V shed 0 bases and J shed 2 bases, with 15 bases lying between them. The CDR3 has 16 amino acids. CDR3 bases: TGTGCCAGCAGCGTAGGGGTAGGAGCCCCGACCTACGAGCAGTACTTC. It encodes CASSVGVGAPTYEQYF.

Comments on this clone: The sample holds other DNA sequences that translate to the same CDR3. The chain employs TRBV28 and TRBJ2-3, with D unresolved. V was cut by 5 bases and J by 3 bases, with 6 bases left in between. Germline CDR1 is MDHEN and CDR2 is SYDVKM. This CDR3 has 12 amino acids. This CDR3 is CASSPSTDTQYF. DNA for the CDR3: TGTGCCAGCAGTCCATCTACAGATACGCAGTATTTT.

This chain joins TRBV10-3 and TRBJ2-4; either TRBD1 or TRBD2 may supply D (7 bases each). Trimming removed 4 bases from V and 1 base from J, with 14 bases in between. The germline V gene encodes CDR1 ENHRY and CDR2 SYGVKD. The length of the CDR3 is 16 residues. The CDR3 DNA reads as TGTGCCATCAGTGTTGACAGGGAGGGGGCCAAAAACATTCAGTACTTC. Translating it yields CAISVDREGAKNIQYF.

CDR3 region: CASSQDVDYLGEQYF. CDR3 coding DNA: TGTGCCAGCAGCCAAGATGTGGATTACCTAGGCGAGCAGTACTTC. The chain has TRBV14 and TRBJ2-7; D unclear. Trimming took 0 bases from V and 6 from J, leaving 15 bases between them. Germline CDR1 reads SGHDN; CDR2 reads FVKESK. The CDR3 sequence is 15 residues long. Filled out from reference TRBV14 and TRBJ2-7, the complete variable domain reads EAGVTQFPSHSVIEKGQTVTLRCDPISGHDNLYWYRRVMGKEIKFLLHFVKESKQDESGMPNNRFLAERTGGTYSTLKVQPAELEDSGVYFCASSQDVDYLGEQYFGPGTRLTVT.

The chain joins TRBV18 to TRBJ2-3; 14 nucleotides align to TRBD2. This CDR3 has 18 amino acids. Germline CDR1 and CDR2: KGHSH and LQKENI. V was clipped by 0 bases and J by 3 bases; unmatched bases: 5. Written as DNA, the CDR3 is TGTGCCAGCTCACCACCGGGACTAGCGGGAGTAGGGACAGATACGCAGTATTTT. The encoded protein is CASSPPGLAGVGTDTQYF.

A word on this clone: Different DNA sequences within this sample yield the same CDR3. V gene TRBV5-1 combines with J gene TRBJ1-2, with unresolved D. The CDR3 sequence is 14 residues long. The V end was cut by 3 bases, the J end by 2 bases, with 11 bases between. The germline CDR1 and CDR2 sequences are SGHRS and YFSETQ. The CDR3 DNA reads TGCGCCAGCAGCTCCGGAGACGGAAACTATGGCTACACCTTC. The encoded protein is CASSSGDGNYGYTF.

The chain combines TRBV28 with TRBJ1-1, with D unresolved. CDR1 MDHEN and CDR2 SYDVKM come from the germline V gene. The V and J ends lost 6 bases and 0 bases respectively, with 11 bases between them. The CDR3 runs 14 residues. For the CDR3, the DNA is TGTGCCAGCAGGGGAGTAGGGATGAACACTGAAGCTTTCTTT. Translating it yields CASRGVGMNTEAFF.

This sequence joins TRBV9 and TRBJ2-1, with D possibly being TRBD2 (6 bases). V was shortened by 2 bases and J by 5 bases, with 14 bases between the two germline ends. The CDR3 consists of 15 residues. Germline CDR1 is SGDLS and CDR2 is YYNGEE. In DNA, the CDR3 is TGTGCCAGCAGCGTGGGCGGGATTGAGCACAATGAGCAGTTCTTC. Translating gives CASSVGGIEHNEQFF.

The rearrangement joins TRBV5-4 to TRBJ2-1, with D hard to call. This CDR3 has 15 residues. CDR1 SGHNT and CDR2 YYREEE come from the germline V gene (reference sequence). The V end was cut by 1 base, the J end by 3 bases, with 11 bases between. The CDR3 bases are TGTGCCAGCAGCTTGAAGTCCGGAAACTACAATGAGCAGTTCTTC. This sequence encodes CASSLKSGNYNEQFF.

The chain recombines TRBV30 with TRBJ1-1; TRBD1 aligns across 7 bases. This CDR3 is 14 amino acids long. Germline-derived CDR1 and CDR2 are GTSNPN and SVGIG (reference sequence). V lost 3 bases and J lost 4; bases outside the gene matches: 8. The DNA of the CDR3 is TGTGCCTGGAGCCCCCAACAGGGGAGCACTGAAGCTTTCTTT. Encoded protein: CAWSPQQGSTEAFF.

The genes are TRBV18 and TRBJ1-5; D remains unclear. Germline loops: CDR1 KGHSH, CDR2 LQKENI. This CDR3 is built from 15 residues. V lost 1 base to trimming and J lost 0 bases, with 7 bases between them. CDR3 loop: CASSPQAYSNQPQHF. The DNA of the CDR3 is TGTGCCAGCTCACCACAGGCTTATAGCAATCAGCCCCAGCATTTT.

The V gene is TRBV7-3, the J gene TRBJ2-3; 9 bases match TRBD2. Germline assignment: CDR1 SGHTA and CDR2 FQGTGA. This CDR3 is built from 17 residues. Trimming at V came to 1 base and at J to 5 bases, leaving 10 bases not matched to a gene. As DNA, the CDR3 is TGTGCCAGCAGCTTAATGGGCGGGAGGGCCAAGAAAGATACGCAGTATTTT. Translation gives CASSLMGGRAKKDTQYF.